Listed below are T cell receptor beta chains from one sample, sequenced in a study of T cells in Graves' hyperthyroidism and ophthalmopathy. TCRdb passed the multiplex PCR reads through MiXCR, listing each CDR3 protein once. The table lists around 33,000 distinct CDR3 sequences, around half of them singletons. The material sequenced was blood. The source of these receptors is a woman between 45 and 65 years old with Graves' hyperthyroidism that later progressed to Graves' ophthalmopathy. Both conserved end residues are part of each CDR3. A D gene is named only where the DNA matches it firmly. Clone size, where shown, is once, few, many, or a class for clones that have expanded.

abundance,j_gene,d_gene,v_gene,CDR3nt,CDR3aa
medium-sized,TRBJ1-1,TRBD1,TRBV24-1,TGTGCCACCAGTGAGGGGGGACAGGGACGGTCTTTCTTT,CATSEGGQGRSFF
NA,TRBJ2-1,TRBD1,TRBV20-1,TGCAGTGCTAGAGGGACAGGTCGGGGCAATGAGCAGTTCTTC,CSARGTGRGNEQFF
medium-sized,TRBJ2-2,NA,TRBV24-1,TGTGCCACCAGTGATTTTACTAGCAGCGTCACCGGGGAGCTGTTTTTT,CATSDFTSSVTGELFF
many,TRBJ2-1,TRBD2,TRBV7-3,TGTGCCAGCAGCATAGCGGGAGTTACCCACAATGAGCAGTTCTTC,CASSIAGVTHNEQFF
many,TRBJ2-1,TRBD1,TRBV6-1,TGTGCCAGCAGTGAACAGTCAGGGGGCTATGAGCAGTTCTTC,CASSEQSGGYEQFF
many,TRBJ2-3,NA,TRBV6-2/TRBV6-3,TGTGCCAGCAGTTACCCCCTCGGGCGGGCTAGCACAGATACGCAGTATTTT,CASSYPLGRASTDTQYF
many,TRBJ2-3,TRBD2,TRBV20-1,TGCAGTGCTAGAGATCTTGGGGCTAGCGGGAGGGCCGCGATGGCAGATACGCAGTATTTT,CSARDLGASGRAAMADTQYF
many,TRBJ2-5,NA,TRBV11-2,TGTGCCAGCAGCTTAGAATCCGGGACGGTAAAAGAGACCCAGTACTTC,CASSLESGTVKETQYF
many,TRBJ2-3,NA,TRBV11-2,TGTGCCAGCAGCTTATCCCCAGATACGCAGTATTTT,CASSLSPDTQYF
NA,TRBJ2-1,TRBD2,TRBV11-3,TGTGCCAGCAGCTTGGAGAGAGGGAGCGTGGGACTACACAATGAGCAGTTCTTC,CASSLERGSVGLHNEQFF
few,TRBJ2-6,NA,TRBV20-1,TGCAGTGCTAGGGTAGGGACGTCTGGGGCCAACGTCCTGACTTTC,CSARVGTSGANVLTF
once,TRBJ2-3,TRBD1,TRBV6-5,TGTGCCAGCAGTTACCAGGACAGGGGCACAGATACGCAGTATTTT,CASSYQDRGTDTQYF
many,TRBJ1-5,NA,TRBV6-1,TGTGCCAGCACCTTTAAAGGGGAGAAAGGGCAGCCCCAGCATTTT,CASTFKGEKGQPQHF
NA,TRBJ2-6,NA,TRBV11-2,TGTCCCAGCAGCCCGGGGAAAGGCGATGGGGCCAACGTCCTGACTTTC,CPSSPGKGDGANVLTF
NA,TRBJ2-1,NA,TRBV9,TGTGCCAGCAGCGTAGCAACAGGGACAACAGATACGCAGTTCTTC,CASSVATGTTDTQFF
many,TRBJ2-3,NA,TRBV20-1,TGCAGTGCTAGAAACCCATTCAACAGGGTGACAACAGGATATCGCACAGATACGCAGTATTTT,CSARNPFNRVTTGYRTDTQYF
NA,TRBJ1-1,NA,TRBV5-1,TGCGCCGGCAGCTTGGGTAGGGACCTCTTAACTGAAGCTTTCTTT,CAGSLGRDLLTEAFF
NA,TRBJ2-3,TRBD2,TRBV9,TGTGCCAGCAGCGTACAGCGGGAGACCTACAATGAGCAGTATTTT,CASSVQRETYNEQYF
many,TRBJ2-2,TRBD1,TRBV7-3,TGTGCCAGCAGCCTCATACAGGGGACGGGGGAGCTGTTTTTT,CASSLIQGTGELFF
NA,TRBJ2-3,TRBD2,TRBV25-1,TGTGCCAGCAATAGCGGGAGTGTCACAGATACGCAGTATTTT,CASNSGSVTDTQYF
NA,TRBJ2-7,TRBD2,TRBV12-3/TRBV12-4,TGTGCCAGCAGACAACCGGGACTAGCGGGAGCTCTGTACTTC,CASRQPGLAGALYF
many,TRBJ1-3,TRBD1,TRBV28,TGTGCCAGCAGTCCACCGGGACAGGCGTTTGGAAACACCATATATTTT,CASSPPGQAFGNTIYF
few,TRBJ2-7,TRBD2,TRBV30,TGTGCCTGGAATCCCGGGACTAGCGGGAGAAGGTACGAGCAGTACTTC,CAWNPGTSGRRYEQYF
medium-sized,TRBJ2-1,NA,TRBV7-9,TGTGCCAGCAGCCGAACAGACTACAATGAGCAGTTCTTC,CASSRTDYNEQFF
many,TRBJ1-4,NA,TRBV4-2,TGTGCCAGCAGCCGTAAGGGTAGCAATGGGGATGAAAAACTGTTTTTT,CASSRKGSNGDEKLFF
NA,TRBJ1-1,NA,TRBV10-3,TGTGCCATCGGTTCAGGGGCAGGGATGAACACTGAAGCTTTCTTT,CAIGSGAGMNTEAFF
few,TRBJ1-1,NA,TRBV19,TGTGCCTCACGACAGGATAACACTGAAGCTTTCTTT,CASRQDNTEAFF
NA,TRBJ2-4,NA,TRBV20-1,TGCAGTGCTAGAGGAGAAGCCAAAAACATTCAGTACTTC,CSARGEAKNIQYF
NA,TRBJ1-1,NA,TRBV20-1,TGCAGTGCTAGAGATTACAAGGGGGACGCCATGAACACTGAAGCTTTCTTT,CSARDYKGDAMNTEAFF